A selection of T cell receptor beta chains follows, all from one sample in a study of T-cell memory formation after mild COVID-19. MiXCR was run by TCRdb on the 5' RACE reads, yielding one entry per CDR3 protein. The sample has 300,000 to 400,000 distinct CDR3 sequences, roughly 15% seen once. The specimen sequenced was PBMCs or a T cell subset sorted from them (not recorded which). These receptors were obtained from a man between 18 and 35 years old who had mild COVID-19 (a few samples of this study predate the infection). Cell type and time point are not known. CDR3s leave out the opening cysteine and the closing phenylalanine or tryptophan. Not all rows give a size; the values are once, few, many and, for expanded clones, a class.

J,size,V,CDR3
TRBJ2-2,-,TRBV7-9,ASSRSTGGSGELF
TRBJ2-7,many,TRBV7-9,ASALGPYEQY
TRBJ2-1,few,TRBV7-2,ASSPFKGSYNEQF
TRBJ2-3,-,TRBV7-9,ASSFALRTDTQY
TRBJ1-3,few,TRBV7-9,ASSPRGNSGNTIY
TRBJ2-1,-,TRBV15,ATSRDVAGGPGSNEQF
TRBJ2-7,-,TRBV11-2,ASSPGGTGNYEQY
TRBJ1-1,-,TRBV20-1,SAPTGANTEAF
TRBJ1-6,few,TRBV12-3/TRBV12-4,ASSPDRVWDSPLH
TRBJ1-2,-,TRBV20-1,SAGRREIEGYT